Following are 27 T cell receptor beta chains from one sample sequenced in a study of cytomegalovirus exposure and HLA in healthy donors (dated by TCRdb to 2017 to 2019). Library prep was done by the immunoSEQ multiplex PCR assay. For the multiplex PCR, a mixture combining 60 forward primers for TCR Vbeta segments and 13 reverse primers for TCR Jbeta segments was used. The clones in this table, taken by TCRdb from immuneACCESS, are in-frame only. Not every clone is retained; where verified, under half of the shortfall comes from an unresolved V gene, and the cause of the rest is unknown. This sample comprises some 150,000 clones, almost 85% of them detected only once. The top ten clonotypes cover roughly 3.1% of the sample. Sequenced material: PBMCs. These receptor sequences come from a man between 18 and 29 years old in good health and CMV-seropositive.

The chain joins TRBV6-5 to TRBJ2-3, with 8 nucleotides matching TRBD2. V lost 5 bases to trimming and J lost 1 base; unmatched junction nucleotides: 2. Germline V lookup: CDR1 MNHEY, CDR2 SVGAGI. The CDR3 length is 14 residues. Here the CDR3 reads CASSKTSGTDTQYF. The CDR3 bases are TGTGCCAGCAGTAAGACTAGCGGCACAGATACGCAGTATTTT.

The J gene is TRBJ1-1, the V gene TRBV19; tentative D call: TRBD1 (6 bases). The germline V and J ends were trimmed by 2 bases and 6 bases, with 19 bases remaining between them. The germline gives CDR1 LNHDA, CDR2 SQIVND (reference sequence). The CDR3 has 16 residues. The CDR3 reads CASSISLGGGRAEAFF. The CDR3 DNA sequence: TGTGCCAGTAGTATATCACTAGGGGGTGGTAGGGCTGAAGCTTTCTTT. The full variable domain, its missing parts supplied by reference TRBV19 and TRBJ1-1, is DGGITQSPKYLFRKEGQNVTLSCEQNLNHDAMYWYRQDPGQGLRLIYYSQIVNDFQKGDIAEGYSVSREKKESFPLTVTSAQKNPTAFYLCASSISLGGGRAEAFFGQGTRLTVV.

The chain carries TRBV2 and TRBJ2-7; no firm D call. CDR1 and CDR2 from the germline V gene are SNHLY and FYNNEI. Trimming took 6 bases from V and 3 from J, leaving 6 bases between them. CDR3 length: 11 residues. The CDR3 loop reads CASSVDYEQYF. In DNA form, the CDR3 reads TGTGCCAGCAGCGTAGACTACGAGCAGTACTTC. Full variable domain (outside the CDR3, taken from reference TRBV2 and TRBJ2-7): EPEVTQTPSHQVTQMGQEVILRCVPISNHLYFYWYRQILGQKVEFLVSFYNNEISEKSEIFDDQFSVERPDGSNFTLKIRSTKLEDSAMYFCASSVDYEQYFGPGTRLTVT.

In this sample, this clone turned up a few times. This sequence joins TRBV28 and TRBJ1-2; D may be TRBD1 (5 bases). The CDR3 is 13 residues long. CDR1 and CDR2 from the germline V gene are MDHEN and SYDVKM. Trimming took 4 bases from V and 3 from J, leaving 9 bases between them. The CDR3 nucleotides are TGTGCCAGCAGTTCGACAGCTTACTATGGCTACACCTTC. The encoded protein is CASSSTAYYGYTF.

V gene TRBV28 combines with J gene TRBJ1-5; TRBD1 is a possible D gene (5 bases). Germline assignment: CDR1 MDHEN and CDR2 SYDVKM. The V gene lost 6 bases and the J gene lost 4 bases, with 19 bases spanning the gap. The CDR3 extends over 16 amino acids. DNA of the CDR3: TGTGCCAGCAGGCCGGGTTTTGTGGGGGGTAATCAGCCCCAGCATTTT. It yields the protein CASRPGFVGGNQPQHF. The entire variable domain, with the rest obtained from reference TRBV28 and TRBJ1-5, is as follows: DVKVTQSSRYLVKRTGEKVFLECVQDMDHENMFWYRQDPGLGLRLIYFSYDVKMKEKGDIPEGYSVSREKKERFSLILESASTNQTSMYLCASRPGFVGGNQPQHFGDGTRLSIL.

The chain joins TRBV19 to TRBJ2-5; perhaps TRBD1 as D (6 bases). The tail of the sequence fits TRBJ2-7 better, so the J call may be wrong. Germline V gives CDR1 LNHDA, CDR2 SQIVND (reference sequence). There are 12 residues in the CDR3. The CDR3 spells CASSTGSYEQYF. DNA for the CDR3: TGTGCCAGTTCAACAGGGTCCTACGAGCAGTACTTC.

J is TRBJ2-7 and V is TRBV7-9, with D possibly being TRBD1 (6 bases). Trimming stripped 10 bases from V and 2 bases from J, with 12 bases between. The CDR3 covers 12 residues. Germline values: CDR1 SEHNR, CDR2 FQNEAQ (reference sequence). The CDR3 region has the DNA TGTGCCACCGAAGGACAGACCTACGAGCAGTACTTC. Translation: CATEGQTYEQYF.

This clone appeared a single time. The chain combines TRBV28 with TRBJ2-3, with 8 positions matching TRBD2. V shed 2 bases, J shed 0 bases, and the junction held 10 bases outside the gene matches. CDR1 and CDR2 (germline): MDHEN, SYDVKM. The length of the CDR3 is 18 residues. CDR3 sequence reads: CASSLRTISGESTDTQYF. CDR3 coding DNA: TGTGCCAGCAGTTTACGTACGATTAGCGGGGAAAGCACAGATACGCAGTATTTT.

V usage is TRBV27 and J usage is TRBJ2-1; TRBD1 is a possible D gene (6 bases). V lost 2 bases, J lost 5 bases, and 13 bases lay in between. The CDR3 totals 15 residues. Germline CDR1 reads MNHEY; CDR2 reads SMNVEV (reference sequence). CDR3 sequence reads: CASSLVGQVHNEQFF. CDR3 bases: TGTGCCAGCAGTTTAGTGGGACAAGTACACAATGAGCAGTTCTTC.

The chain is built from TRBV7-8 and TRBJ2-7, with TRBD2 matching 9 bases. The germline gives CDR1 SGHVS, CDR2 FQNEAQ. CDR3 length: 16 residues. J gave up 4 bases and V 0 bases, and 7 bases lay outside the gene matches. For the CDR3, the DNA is TGTGCCAGCAGCTTAGCGGGGCGGGAGGGCCGGTACGAGCAGTACTTC. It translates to CASSLAGREGRYEQYF.

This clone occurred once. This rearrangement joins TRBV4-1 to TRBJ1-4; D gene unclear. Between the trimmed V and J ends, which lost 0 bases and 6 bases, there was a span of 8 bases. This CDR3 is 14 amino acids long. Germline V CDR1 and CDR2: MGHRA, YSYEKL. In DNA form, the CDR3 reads TGCGCCAGCAGCCAAGATGTGGCCGATGAAAAACTGTTTTTT. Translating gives CASSQDVADEKLFF.

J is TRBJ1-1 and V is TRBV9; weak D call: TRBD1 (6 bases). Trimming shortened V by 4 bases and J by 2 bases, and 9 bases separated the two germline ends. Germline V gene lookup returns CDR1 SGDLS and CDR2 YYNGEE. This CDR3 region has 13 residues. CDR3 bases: TGTGCCAGCAGCTTGACAGGAAACACTGAAGCTTTCTTT. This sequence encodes CASSLTGNTEAFF.

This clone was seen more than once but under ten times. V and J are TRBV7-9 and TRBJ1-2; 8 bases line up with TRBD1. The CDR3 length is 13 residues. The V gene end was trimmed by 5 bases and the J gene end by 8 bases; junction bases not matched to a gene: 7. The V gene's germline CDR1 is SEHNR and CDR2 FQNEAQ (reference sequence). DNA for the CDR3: TGTGCCAGCAGCCCGGGGACAGGAATGGGCTACACCTTC. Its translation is CASSPGTGMGYTF.

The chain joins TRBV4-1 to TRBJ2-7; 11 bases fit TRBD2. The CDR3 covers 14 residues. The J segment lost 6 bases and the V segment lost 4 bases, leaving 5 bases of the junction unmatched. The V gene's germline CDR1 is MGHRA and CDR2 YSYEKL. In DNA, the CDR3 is TGCGCCAGCAGCCCACTAGCGGGAGCCTCCGAGCAGTACTTC. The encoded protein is CASSPLAGASEQYF.

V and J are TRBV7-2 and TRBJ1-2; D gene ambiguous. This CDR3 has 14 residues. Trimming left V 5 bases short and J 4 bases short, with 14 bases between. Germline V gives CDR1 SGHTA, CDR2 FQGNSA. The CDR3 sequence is CASSPPGGSYGYTF. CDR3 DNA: TGTGCCAGCAGCCCCCCGGGAGGGTCCTATGGCTACACCTTC.

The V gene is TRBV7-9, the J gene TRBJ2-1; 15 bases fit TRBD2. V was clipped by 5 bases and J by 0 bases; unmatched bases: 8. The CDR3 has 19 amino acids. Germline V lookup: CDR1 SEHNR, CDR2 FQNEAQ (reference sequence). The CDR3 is CASSAGLAGGFPSYNEQFF. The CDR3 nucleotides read TGTGCCAGCAGCGCGGGACTAGCGGGAGGATTCCCCTCCTACAATGAGCAGTTCTTC. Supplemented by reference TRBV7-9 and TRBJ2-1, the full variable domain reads DTGVSQNPRHKITKRGQNVTFRCDPISEHNRLYWYRQTLGQGPEFLTYFQNEAQLEKSRLLSDRFSAERPKGSFSTLEIQRTEQGDSAMYLCASSAGLAGGFPSYNEQFFGPGTRLTVL.

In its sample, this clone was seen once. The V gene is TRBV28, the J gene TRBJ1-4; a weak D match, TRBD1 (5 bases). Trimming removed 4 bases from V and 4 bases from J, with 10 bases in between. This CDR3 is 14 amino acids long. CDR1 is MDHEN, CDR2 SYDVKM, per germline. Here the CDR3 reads CASSSAGINEKLFF. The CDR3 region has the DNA TGTGCCAGCAGTTCGGCAGGGATTAATGAAAAACTGTTTTTT.

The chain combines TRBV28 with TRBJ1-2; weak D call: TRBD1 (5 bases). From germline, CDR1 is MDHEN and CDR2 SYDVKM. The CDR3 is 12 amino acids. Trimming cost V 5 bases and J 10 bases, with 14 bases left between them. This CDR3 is CASSTIQVAYTF. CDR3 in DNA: TGTGCCAGCAGTACAATACAGGTTGCCTACACCTTC.

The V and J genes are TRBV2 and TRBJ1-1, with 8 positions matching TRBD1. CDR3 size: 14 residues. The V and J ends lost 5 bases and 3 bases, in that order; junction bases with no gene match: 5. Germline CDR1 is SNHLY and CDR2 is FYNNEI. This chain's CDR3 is CASSLTGQDTEAFF. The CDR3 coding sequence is TGTGCCAGCAGTTTGACGGGACAGGACACTGAAGCTTTCTTT.

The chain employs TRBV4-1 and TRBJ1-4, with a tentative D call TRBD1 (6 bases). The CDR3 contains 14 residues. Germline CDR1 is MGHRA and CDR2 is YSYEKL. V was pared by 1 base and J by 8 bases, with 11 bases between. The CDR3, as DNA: TGCGCCAGCAGCCAAGCGGGACACCGGGAAAAACTGTTTTTT. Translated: CASSQAGHREKLFF.

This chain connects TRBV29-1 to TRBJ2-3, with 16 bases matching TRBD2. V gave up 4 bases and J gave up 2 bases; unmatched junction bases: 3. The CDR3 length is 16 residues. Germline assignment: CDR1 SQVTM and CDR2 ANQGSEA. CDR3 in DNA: TGCAGCGTTGGGGGACTAGCGGGAGGGGTCACAGATACGCAGTATTTT. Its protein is CSVGGLAGGVTDTQYF.

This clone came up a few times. CDR3 sequence reads: CASSWTGNTEAFF. The CDR3 DNA reads as TGTGCCAGCAGTTGGACAGGGAACACTGAAGCTTTCTTT. The chain uses TRBV27 and TRBJ1-1; 7 bases map to TRBD1. Trimming removed 4 bases from V and 1 base from J; junction bases left unmatched: 0. This CDR3 spans 13 amino acids. Germline CDR1 and CDR2: MNHEY and SMNVEV (reference sequence).

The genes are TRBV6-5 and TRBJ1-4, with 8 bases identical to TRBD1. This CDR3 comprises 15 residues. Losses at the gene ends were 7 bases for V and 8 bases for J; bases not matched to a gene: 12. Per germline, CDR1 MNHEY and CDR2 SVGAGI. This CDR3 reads CASNPRQGASEKLFF. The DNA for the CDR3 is TGTGCCAGCAACCCCAGGCAGGGGGCGAGCGAAAAACTGTTTTTT.

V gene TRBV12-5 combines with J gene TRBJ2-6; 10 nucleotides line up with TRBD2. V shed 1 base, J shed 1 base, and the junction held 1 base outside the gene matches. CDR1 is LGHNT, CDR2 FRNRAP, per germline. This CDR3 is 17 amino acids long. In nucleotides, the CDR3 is TGTGCTAGTGGTTTGGCTAGCGGGAGATCTGGGGCCAACGTCCTGACTTTC. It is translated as CASGLASGRSGANVLTF.

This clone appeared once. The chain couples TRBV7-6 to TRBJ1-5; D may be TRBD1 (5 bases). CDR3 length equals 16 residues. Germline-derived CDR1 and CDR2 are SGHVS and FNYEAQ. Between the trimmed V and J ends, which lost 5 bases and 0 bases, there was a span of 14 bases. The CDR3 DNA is TGTGCCAGCAGCCCTACGTCAGGACATAGCAATCAGCCCCAGCATTTT. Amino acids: CASSPTSGHSNQPQHF.

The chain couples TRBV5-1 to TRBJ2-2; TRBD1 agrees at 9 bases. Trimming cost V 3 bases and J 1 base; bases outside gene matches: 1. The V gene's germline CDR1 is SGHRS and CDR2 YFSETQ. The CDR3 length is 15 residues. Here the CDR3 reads CASSWGQGNTGELFF. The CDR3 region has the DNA TGCGCCAGCAGCTGGGGACAGGGGAACACCGGGGAGCTGTTTTTT.

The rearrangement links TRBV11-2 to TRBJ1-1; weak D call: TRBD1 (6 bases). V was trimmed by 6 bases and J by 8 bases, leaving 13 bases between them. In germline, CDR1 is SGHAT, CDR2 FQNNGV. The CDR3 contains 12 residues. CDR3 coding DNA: TGTGCCAGCAGTTCAGGGGCCATAGAAGCTTTCTTT. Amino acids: CASSSGAIEAFF. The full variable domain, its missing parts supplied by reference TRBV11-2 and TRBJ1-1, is EAGVAQSPRYKIIEKRQSVAFWCNPISGHATLYWYQQILGQGPKLLIQFQNNGVVDDSQLPKDRFSAERLKGVDSTLKIQPAKLEDSAVYLCASSSGAIEAFFGQGTRLTVV.